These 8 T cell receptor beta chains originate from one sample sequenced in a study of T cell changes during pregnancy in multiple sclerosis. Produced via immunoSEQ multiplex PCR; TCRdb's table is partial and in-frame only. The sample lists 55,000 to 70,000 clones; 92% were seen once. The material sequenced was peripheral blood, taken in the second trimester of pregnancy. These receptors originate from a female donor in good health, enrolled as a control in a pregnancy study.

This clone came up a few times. The CDR3 is CASSRPGQFYEQYF. Here the CDR3 DNA reads TGTGCCAGCAGTAGACCGGGACAGTTCTACGAGCAGTACTTC. V usage is TRBV6-5 and J usage is TRBJ2-7; 7 bases line up with TRBD1. CDR3 size: 14 residues. Germline assignment: CDR1 MNHEY and CDR2 SVGAGI. The trim removed 5 bases at V and 3 bases at J, leaving 7 bases unmatched.

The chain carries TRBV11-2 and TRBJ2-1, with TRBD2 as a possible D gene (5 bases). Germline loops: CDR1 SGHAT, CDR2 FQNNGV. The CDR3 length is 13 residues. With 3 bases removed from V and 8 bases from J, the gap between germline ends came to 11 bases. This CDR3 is CASSLRVKDEQFF. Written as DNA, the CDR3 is TGTGCCAGCAGCTTGAGGGTTAAAGATGAGCAGTTCTTC. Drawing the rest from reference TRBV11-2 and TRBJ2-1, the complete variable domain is EAGVAQSPRYKIIEKRQSVAFWCNPISGHATLYWYQQILGQGPKLLIQFQNNGVVDDSQLPKDRFSAERLKGVDSTLKIQPAKLEDSAVYLCASSLRVKDEQFFGPGTRLTVL.

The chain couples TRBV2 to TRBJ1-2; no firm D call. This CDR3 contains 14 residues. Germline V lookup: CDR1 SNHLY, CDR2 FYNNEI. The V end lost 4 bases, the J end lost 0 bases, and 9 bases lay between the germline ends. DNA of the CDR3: TGTGCCAGCAGTGTTCAGGCGTCTAACTATGGCTACACCTTC. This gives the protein CASSVQASNYGYTF. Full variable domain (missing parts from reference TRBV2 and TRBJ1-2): EPEVTQTPSHQVTQMGQEVILRCVPISNHLYFYWYRQILGQKVEFLVSFYNNEISEKSEIFDDQFSVERPDGSNFTLKIRSTKLEDSAMYFCASSVQASNYGYTFGSGTRLTVV.

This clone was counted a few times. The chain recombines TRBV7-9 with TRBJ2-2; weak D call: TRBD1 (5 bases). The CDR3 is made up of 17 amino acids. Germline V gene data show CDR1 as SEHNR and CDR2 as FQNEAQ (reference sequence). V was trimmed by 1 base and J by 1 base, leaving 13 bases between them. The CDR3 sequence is CASSLEGQQLNTGELFF. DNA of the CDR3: TGTGCCAGCAGCTTAGAGGGGCAGCAATTGAACACCGGGGAGCTGTTTTTT.

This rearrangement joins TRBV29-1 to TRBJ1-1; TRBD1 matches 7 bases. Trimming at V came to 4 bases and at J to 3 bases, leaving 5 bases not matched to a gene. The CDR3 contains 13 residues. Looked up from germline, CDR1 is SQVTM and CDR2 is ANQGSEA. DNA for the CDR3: TGCAGCGTTGCGACAGGGTTCGACACTGAAGCTTTCTTT. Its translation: CSVATGFDTEAFF.

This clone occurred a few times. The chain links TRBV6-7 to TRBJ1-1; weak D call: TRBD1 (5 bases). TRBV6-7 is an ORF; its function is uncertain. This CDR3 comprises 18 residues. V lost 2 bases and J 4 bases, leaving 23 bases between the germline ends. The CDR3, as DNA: TGTGCCAGCAGTTACGACCCCCCAGGACGGGGGTGGGTCACTGAAGCTTTCTTT. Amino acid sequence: CASSYDPPGRGWVTEAFF.

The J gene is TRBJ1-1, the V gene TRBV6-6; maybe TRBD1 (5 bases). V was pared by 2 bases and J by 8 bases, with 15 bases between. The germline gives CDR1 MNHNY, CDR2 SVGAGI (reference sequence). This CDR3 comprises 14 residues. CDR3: CASSYPDTNSEAFF. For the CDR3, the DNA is TGTGCCAGCAGTTACCCGGACACTAACTCCGAAGCTTTCTTT.

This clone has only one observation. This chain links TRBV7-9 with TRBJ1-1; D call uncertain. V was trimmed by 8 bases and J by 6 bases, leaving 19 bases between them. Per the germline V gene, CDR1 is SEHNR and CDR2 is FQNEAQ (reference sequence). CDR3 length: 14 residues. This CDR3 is CASRIEAGNAEAFF. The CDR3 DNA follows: TGTGCCAGCCGTATCGAGGCTGGAAACGCTGAAGCTTTCTTT.